These 19 T cell receptor beta chains share one sample of origin, sequenced in a study of blood T cells in healthy people across ages. PCR was performed a second time for about 7 to 12 cycles using a sample-barcoded 5' primer and a J-beta primer mix. TCRdb recomputed calls from the 5' RACE reads with MiXCR, one row per CDR3 protein. This sample has about 1.1 million distinct CDR3 sequences, with 35% to 40% found just once. The sample taken for sequencing was blood. The receptors stem from a man between 18 and 35 years old in good health.

This clonotype was seen more than once but under ten times. The chain recombines TRBV5-1 with TRBJ2-5; 7 bases agree with TRBD2. The CDR3 totals 17 residues. From germline, CDR1 is SGHRS and CDR2 YFSETQ. V shed 2 bases and J 2 bases; nucleotides not matched to a gene: 12. Here the CDR3 DNA reads TGCGCCAGCAGCTTCGGATCCCTGACGGGGGGACAAGAGACCCAGTACTTC. It yields the protein CASSFGSLTGGQETQYF.

This clonotype came up a few times. The chain is built from TRBV9 and TRBJ2-7; weak D call: TRBD1 (5 bases). Per the germline V gene, CDR1 is SGDLS and CDR2 is YYNGEE. With 0 bases removed from V and 2 bases from J, the gap between germline ends came to 12 bases. This CDR3 region has 15 residues. CDR3 sequence: CASSVGGRTTYEQYF. CDR3 sequence (DNA): TGTGCCAGCAGCGTAGGGGGCAGGACGACCTACGAGCAGTACTTC.

The CDR3 loop is CAIREGATTTNEKLFF. The CDR3 nucleotides are TGTGCCATCAGAGAGGGGGCTACAACAACTAATGAAAAACTGTTTTTT. This chain links TRBV10-3 with TRBJ1-4; 7 positions match TRBD1. V trimming: 6 bases; J trimming: 0 bases; junction bases outside the gene matches: 7. Germline V CDR1 and CDR2: ENHRY, SYGVKD. The CDR3 has 16 amino acids.

This clonotype was seen a few times. The rearrangement links TRBV6-2 or TRBV6-3 to TRBJ2-7; D is unresolved. This CDR3 has 16 residues. V lost 2 bases, J lost 3 bases, and 17 bases lay in between. From germline, CDR1 is MNHEY and CDR2 SVGEGT. This CDR3 reads CASSYDGSSLYYEQYF. The CDR3, as DNA: TGTGCCAGCAGTTACGATGGATCCAGCTTATACTACGAGCAGTACTTC.

There are a few counts of this clonotype. V gene TRBV7-9 combines with J gene TRBJ2-1; perhaps TRBD2 as D (6 bases). CDR3 length equals 16 residues. Germline loops: CDR1 SEHNR, CDR2 FQNEAQ (reference sequence). With 5 bases removed from V and 3 bases from J, the gap between germline ends came to 17 bases. In DNA form, the CDR3 reads TGTGCCAGCAGCCTCAACCGGGACTCAATCTACAATGAGCAGTTCTTC. This gives the protein CASSLNRDSIYNEQFF.

The chain recombines TRBV6-2 or TRBV6-3 with TRBJ2-2; the D gene is possibly TRBD1 (6 bases). The V end was cut by 5 bases, the J end by 1 base, with 11 bases between. The CDR3 spans 15 residues. Looked up from germline, CDR1 is MNHEY and CDR2 is SVGEGT. In nucleotides, the CDR3 is TGTGCCAGCAGTCCACTAGGGGGGAACACCGGGGAGCTGTTTTTT. Its translation is CASSPLGGNTGELFF.

There are a few counts of this clonotype. The chain couples TRBV20-1 to TRBJ2-5, with D unclear. Germline lookup yields CDR1 DFQATT and CDR2 SNEGSKA (reference sequence). CDR3 length: 11 amino acids. The CDR3 nucleotides read TGCAGCCAAATGGAACTTGAGACCCAGTACTTC. The encoded protein is CSQMELETQYF.

With respect to this clonotype: One end of the junction varies from germline; a read error may be responsible. V and J are TRBV7-7 and TRBJ2-3; D not certain. Germline values: CDR1 SSHAT, CDR2 FNYEAQ (reference sequence). There are 15 residues in the CDR3. The CDR3 here is CASSFSPEITDTQYF. In DNA form, the CDR3 reads TGTGCTAGCAGCTTCTCTCCAGAAATCACAGATACGCAGTATTTT.

The chain uses TRBV6-2 or TRBV6-3 and TRBJ2-7; maybe TRBD2 (6 bases). Germline V CDR1 and CDR2: MNHEY, SVGEGT. The V and J ends lost 4 bases and 7 bases respectively, with 17 bases between them. The CDR3 loop spans 14 amino acids. In DNA, the CDR3 is TGTGCCAGCAGTTTGGACCTATCAGCGGGTGAGCAGTACTTC. The encoded protein is CASSLDLSAGEQYF.

This clonotype turned up a few times. The rearrangement links TRBV20-1 to TRBJ2-1, with 8 bases matching TRBD2. This CDR3 has 14 residues. Germline V gene sequence: CDR1 DFQATT, CDR2 SNEGSKA (reference sequence). V was pared by 3 bases and J by 4 bases, with 5 bases of the junction left unmatched. The CDR3 spells CSASGGGMYNEQFF. The CDR3 region has the DNA TGCAGTGCTAGTGGCGGGGGGATGTACAATGAGCAGTTCTTC.

The V and J genes are TRBV6-5 and TRBJ2-4; 8 bases agree with TRBD1. CDR1 is MNHEY and CDR2 is SVGAGI in the germline V gene. This CDR3 is 14 amino acids long. Losses at the gene ends were 5 bases for V and 7 bases for J; bases not matched to a gene: 7. This CDR3 reads CASSTRTGSNIQYF. The CDR3 DNA reads TGTGCCAGCAGTACCCGGACAGGGAGCAACATTCAGTACTTC.

A few counts support this clonotype. V usage is TRBV7-3 and J usage is TRBJ2-4; D is undetermined. The CDR3 loop spans 16 amino acids. Germline lookup yields CDR1 SGHTA and CDR2 FQGTGA. V was pared by 4 bases and J by 0 bases, with 13 bases between. Here the CDR3 reads CASSSDIFPAKNIQYF. The CDR3 DNA follows: TGTGCCAGCAGCTCTGACATCTTTCCAGCCAAAAACATTCAGTACTTC.

This clonotype turned up a few times. This chain joins TRBV20-1 and TRBJ2-1; D remains ambiguous. The CDR3 covers 14 residues. Germline V gene lookup returns CDR1 DFQATT and CDR2 SNEGSKA (reference sequence). Trimming took 3 bases from V and 6 from J, leaving 15 bases between them. The CDR3 bases are TGCAGTGCTAGGAATAGTGGTGGACGCAATGAGCAGTTCTTC. It specifies CSARNSGGRNEQFF.

This clonotype was observed at least ten times. This chain uses TRBV20-1 with TRBJ2-1, with TRBD2 matching over 9 bases. This CDR3 is built from 13 residues. Per germline, CDR1 DFQATT and CDR2 SNEGSKA (reference sequence). Unmatched junction bases numbered 8, after V lost 6 bases and J lost 8 bases. CDR3 loop: CSAWTSARDEQFF. The DNA of the CDR3 is TGCAGTGCCTGGACTAGCGCGAGGGATGAGCAGTTCTTC.

This clonotype was observed many times. V gene TRBV5-6 combines with J gene TRBJ1-5; 7 bases fit TRBD1. The germline gives CDR1 SGHDT, CDR2 YYEEEE. Trimming took 2 bases from V and 3 from J; bases not matched to a gene: 2. This CDR3 is built from 14 residues. DNA of the CDR3: TGTGCCAGCAGCTTAGGACAGGTCAATCAGCCCCAGCATTTT. It yields the protein CASSLGQVNQPQHF.

This chain joins TRBV6-6 and TRBJ2-2; either TRBD1 or TRBD2 may supply D (5 bases each). Germline V gives CDR1 MNHNY, CDR2 SVGAGI (reference sequence). This CDR3 comprises 17 residues. V was clipped by 2 bases and J by 5 bases, with 18 bases between them. CDR3 in DNA: TGTGCCAGCAGTTACCGGGTAGGGGCGGGCAGAACCGGGGAGCTGTTTTTT. Amino acid sequence: CASSYRVGAGRTGELFF.

About this clonotype itself: Given a much more abundant clone one base away, this may be a read error. The chain joins TRBV29-1 to TRBJ1-1; D perhaps matches TRBD1 (6 bases). The V gene's germline CDR1 is SQVTM and CDR2 ANQGSEA. The CDR3 length is 12 residues. Trimming pared 7 bases from V and 1 base from J, leaving 10 bases between. The CDR3, as DNA: TGCAGCGCCGGGACAACGAACACTGAAGCTTTCTTT. This encodes CSAGTTNTEAFF.

A few counts support this clonotype. The genes are TRBV20-1 and TRBJ2-3, with D hard to call. Germline V lookup: CDR1 DFQATT, CDR2 SNEGSKA (reference sequence). CDR3 length: 14 residues. CDR3 sequence (DNA): TGCAGCGGACCCCGACTGGCTAGCACAGATACGCAGTATTTT. It codes for CSGPRLASTDTQYF.

This clonotype was seen more than once but under ten times. This rearrangement joins TRBV7-9 to TRBJ2-5; 9 bases agree with TRBD2. Germline V gene sequence: CDR1 SEHNR, CDR2 FQNEAQ (reference sequence). J was trimmed by 11 bases and V by 1 base; bases with no gene match: 11. The CDR3 is made up of 15 amino acids. CDR3 sequence reads: CASSLVAGGGNEQYF. The CDR3 DNA sequence: TGTGCCAGCAGCTTAGTGGCGGGGGGGGGCAATGAGCAGTACTTC.